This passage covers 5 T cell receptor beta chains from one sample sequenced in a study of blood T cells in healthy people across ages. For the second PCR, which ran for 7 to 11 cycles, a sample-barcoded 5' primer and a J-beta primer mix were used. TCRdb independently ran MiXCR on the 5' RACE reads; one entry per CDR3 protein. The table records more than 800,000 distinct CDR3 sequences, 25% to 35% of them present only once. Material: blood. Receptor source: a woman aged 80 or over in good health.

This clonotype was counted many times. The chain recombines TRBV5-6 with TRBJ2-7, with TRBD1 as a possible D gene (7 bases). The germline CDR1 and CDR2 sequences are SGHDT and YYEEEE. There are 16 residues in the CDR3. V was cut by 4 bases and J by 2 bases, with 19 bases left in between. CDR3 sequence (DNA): TGTGCCAGCAGCCGTGGGTCAGGGGGACTGGCCTACGAGCAGTACTTC. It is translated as CASSRGSGGLAYEQYF.

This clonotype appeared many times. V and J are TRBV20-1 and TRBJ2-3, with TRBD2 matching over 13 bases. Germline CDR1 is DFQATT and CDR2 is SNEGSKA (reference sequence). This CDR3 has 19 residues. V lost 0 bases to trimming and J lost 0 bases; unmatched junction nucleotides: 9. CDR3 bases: TGCAGTGCTAGAGATGTGGGACTAGCGGGAAGGAGCAGCACAGATACGCAGTATTTT. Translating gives CSARDVGLAGRSSTDTQYF.

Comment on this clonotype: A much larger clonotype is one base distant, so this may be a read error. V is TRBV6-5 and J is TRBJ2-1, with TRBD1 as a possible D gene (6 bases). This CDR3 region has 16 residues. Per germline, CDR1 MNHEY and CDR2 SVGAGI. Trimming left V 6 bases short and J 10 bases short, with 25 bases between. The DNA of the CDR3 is TGTGCCAGCAGCCAGAATTCCGGGACACCATCCTACGAGCAGTTCTTC. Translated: CASSQNSGTPSYEQFF.

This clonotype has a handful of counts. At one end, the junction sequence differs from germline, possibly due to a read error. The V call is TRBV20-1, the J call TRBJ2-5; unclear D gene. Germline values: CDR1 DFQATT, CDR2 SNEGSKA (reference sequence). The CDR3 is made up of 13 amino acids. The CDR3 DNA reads TGCAGTGCTGGAGAAGCAGTGGGGGAGACCCAGTACTTC. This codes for CSAGEAVGETQYF.

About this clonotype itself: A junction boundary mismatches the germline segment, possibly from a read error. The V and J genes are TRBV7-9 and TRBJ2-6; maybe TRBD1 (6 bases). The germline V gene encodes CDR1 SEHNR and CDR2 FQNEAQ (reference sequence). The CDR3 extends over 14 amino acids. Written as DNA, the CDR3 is TGTGCCAGCGAAACAGGGACCGGGGCCAACGTCCCGACTTTC. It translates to CASETGTGANVPTF.